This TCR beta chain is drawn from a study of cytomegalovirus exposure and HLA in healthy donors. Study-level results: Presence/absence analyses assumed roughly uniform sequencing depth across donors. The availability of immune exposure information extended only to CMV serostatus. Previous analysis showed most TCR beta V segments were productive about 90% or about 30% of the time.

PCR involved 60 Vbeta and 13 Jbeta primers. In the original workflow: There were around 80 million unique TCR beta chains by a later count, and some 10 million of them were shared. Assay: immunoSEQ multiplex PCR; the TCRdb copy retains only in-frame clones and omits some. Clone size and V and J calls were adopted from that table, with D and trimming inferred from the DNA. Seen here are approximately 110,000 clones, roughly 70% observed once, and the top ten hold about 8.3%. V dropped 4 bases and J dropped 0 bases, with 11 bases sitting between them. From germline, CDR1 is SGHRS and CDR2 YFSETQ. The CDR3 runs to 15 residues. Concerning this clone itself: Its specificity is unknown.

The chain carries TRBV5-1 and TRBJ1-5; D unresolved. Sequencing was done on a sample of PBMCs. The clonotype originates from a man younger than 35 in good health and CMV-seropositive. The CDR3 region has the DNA TGCGCCAGCAGCCCCAACAGCAATAGCAATCAGCCCCAGCATTTT. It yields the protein CASSPNSNSNQPQHF.